These T cell receptor beta chains were read from a single sample in a study of T cell repertoires in ileal Crohn's disease. Here immunoSEQ multiplex PCR was the method, and the copy in TCRdb shows in-frame clones only, minus some. This table has some 5,100 clones, 87% appearing once. Sequencing was done on a sample of ileal tissue. These receptors came from an adult with Crohn's disease. Both conserved end residues are part of each CDR3. Fields, in order: D gene, J gene, clone size, V gene, CDR3 protein, CDR3 DNA. A D gene is named only where the DNA matches it firmly. The size field is filled for only some rows; it gives once, few, many or a size class.

D: .
J: TRBJ1-1
size: .
V: TRBV5-5
CDR3: CASSLGTANTEAFF
DNA: TGTGCCAGCAGCTTGGGGACAGCTAACACTGAAGCTTTCTTT

D: .
J: TRBJ2-7
size: large
V: TRBV19
CDR3: CASSIARGTYEQYF
DNA: TGTGCCAGTAGTATCGCCAGGGGCACCTACGAGCAGTACTTC

D: TRBD2
J: TRBJ2-3
size: .
V: TRBV5-1
CDR3: CASSRNPSGGTTDTQYF
DNA: TGCGCCAGCAGCCGCAACCCGTCGGGGGGAACCACAGATACGCAGTATTTT

D: .
J: TRBJ2-2
size: .
V: TRBV15
CDR3: CATSSGGRPELFF
DNA: TGTGCCACCAGCTCAGGAGGGAGGCCTGAGCTGTTTTTT

D: TRBD1
J: TRBJ1-4
size: .
V: TRBV4-1
CDR3: CASSQRGQGRSNEKLFF
DNA: TGCGCCAGCAGCCAAAGGGGACAGGGACGTTCTAATGAAAAACTGTTTTTT

D: TRBD2
J: TRBJ2-5
size: .
V: TRBV7-2
CDR3: CASSLGLAGGQETQYF
DNA: TGTGCCAGCAGCTTAGGACTAGCGGGGGGCCAAGAGACCCAGTACTTC

D: TRBD1
J: TRBJ2-1
size: .
V: TRBV6-6
CDR3: CASINPGQGRNEQFF
DNA: TGTGCCAGCATCAACCCGGGACAGGGGAGGAATGAGCAGTTCTTC

D: .
J: TRBJ2-1
size: .
V: TRBV5-1
CDR3: CASSLADYNEQFF
DNA: TGCGCCAGCAGCTTGGCAGACTACAATGAGCAGTTCTTC

D: TRBD1
J: TRBJ1-6
size: .
V: TRBV6-5
CDR3: CASSRTGLSPLHF
DNA: TGTGCCAGCAGCCGGACAGGGCTTTCACCCCTCCACTTT

D: TRBD2
J: TRBJ2-7
size: .
V: TRBV30
CDR3: CAWSWGGEQYF
DNA: TGTGCCTGGAGCTGGGGGGGGGAGCAGTACTTC

D: .
J: TRBJ2-1
size: once
V: TRBV7-2
CDR3: CASTPQDGNSSYNEQFF
DNA: TGTGCCAGCACCCCCCAGGACGGGAATAGCTCCTACAATGAGCAGTTCTTC

D: .
J: TRBJ2-2
size: .
V: TRBV30
CDR3: CARIYRDTGELFF
DNA: TGTGCCCGGATCTACAGGGATACCGGGGAGCTGTTTTTT

D: .
J: TRBJ2-1
size: .
V: TRBV7-9
CDR3: CASSPHGTHAYNEQFF
DNA: TGTGCCAGCAGCCCCCATGGGACTCACGCCTACAATGAGCAGTTCTTC

D: .
J: TRBJ2-7
size: .
V: TRBV11-3
CDR3: CASSLDSTRSYEQYF
DNA: TGTGCCAGCAGCTTAGATAGCACCCGCTCCTACGAGCAGTACTTC

D: TRBD1
J: TRBJ2-7
size: .
V: TRBV18
CDR3: CASTTGGGYEQYF
DNA: TGTGCCAGCACGACAGGGGGCGGTTACGAGCAGTACTTC

D: TRBD1
J: TRBJ1-4
size: .
V: TRBV9
CDR3: CASSVTEGAGEKLFF
DNA: TGTGCCAGCAGCGTAACTGAGGGGGCGGGTGAAAAACTGTTTTTT

D: .
J: TRBJ1-1
size: few
V: TRBV2
CDR3: CASRVQGISEAFF
DNA: TGTGCCAGCAGGGTCCAGGGGATTAGTGAAGCTTTCTTT

D: TRBD1
J: TRBJ2-2
size: .
V: TRBV7-9
CDR3: CASRTMGQKEMNTGELFF
DNA: TGTGCCAGCAGGACAATGGGACAGAAGGAAATGAACACCGGGGAGCTGTTTTTT

D: .
J: TRBJ2-1
size: .
V: TRBV5-1
CDR3: CASSLAEGSSYNEQFF
DNA: TGCGCCAGCAGCTTGGCCGAGGGAAGCTCCTACAATGAGCAGTTCTTC

D: TRBD2
J: TRBJ2-5
size: .
V: TRBV15
CDR3: CATSRPRAGLYQETQYF
DNA: TGTGCCACCAGCAGACCTCGAGCGGGGCTGTACCAAGAGACCCAGTACTTC

D: .
J: TRBJ2-7
size: .
V: TRBV21-1
CDR3: CASSQGGVRWYEQYF
DNA: TGTGCCAGCAGCCAAGGGGGGGTCAGATGGTACGAGCAGTACTTC

D: .
J: TRBJ2-4
size: few
V: TRBV30
CDR3: CAWSRLTIRSPKNIQYF
DNA: TGTGCCTGGAGTAGGTTGACTATTCGATCACCCAAAAACATTCAGTACTTC

D: .
J: TRBJ1-5
size: .
V: TRBV19
CDR3: CASSIASYSNQPQHF
DNA: TGTGCCAGTAGTATAGCCAGTTATAGCAATCAGCCCCAGCATTTT

D: .
J: TRBJ2-6
size: .
V: TRBV5-1
CDR3: CASSLQWSSGANVLTF
DNA: TGCGCCAGCAGCCTACAATGGAGCTCTGGGGCCAACGTCCTGACTTTC

D: TRBD2
J: TRBJ2-2
size: .
V: TRBV18
CDR3: CASSASGGQDTGELFF
DNA: TGTGCCAGCTCGGCGAGCGGGGGCCAGGACACCGGGGAGCTGTTTTTT

D: .
J: TRBJ1-2
size: .
V: TRBV28
CDR3: CASSELHIYGYTF
DNA: TGTGCCAGCAGTGAACTACATATCTATGGCTACACCTTC

D: TRBD1
J: TRBJ1-1
size: .
V: TRBV18
CDR3: CASSPLGTGGMNTEAFF
DNA: TGTGCCAGCTCACCATTGGGGACAGGAGGGATGAACACTGAAGCTTTCTTT

D: .
J: TRBJ1-1
size: .
V: TRBV5-1
CDR3: CASSLFAALKRNTEAFF
DNA: TGCGCCAGCAGCTTGTTCGCGGCTCTCAAGAGGAACACTGAAGCTTTCTTT

D: TRBD2
J: TRBJ2-5
size: .
V: TRBV15
CDR3: CATSGGGGRETQYF
DNA: TGTGCCACCAGCGGCGGCGGGGGGCGTGAGACCCAGTACTTC

D: TRBD2
J: TRBJ2-1
size: .
V: TRBV14
CDR3: CASSQLAGVTEQFF
DNA: TGTGCCAGCAGCCAACTAGCGGGGGTGACTGAGCAGTTCTTC

D: .
J: TRBJ2-5
size: .
V: TRBV5-5
CDR3: CASNSRGMRETQYF
DNA: TGTGCCAGCAACTCCCGGGGGATGCGGGAGACCCAGTACTTC

D: .
J: TRBJ1-1
size: few
V: TRBV19
CDR3: CASRKPGHRNTEAFF
DNA: TGTGCCAGTAGAAAACCGGGACACCGGAACACTGAAGCTTTCTTT

D: TRBD1
J: TRBJ1-1
size: once
V: TRBV30
CDR3: CAWTGFGTGTTEAFF
DNA: TGTGCCTGGACGGGGTTTGGGACAGGGACAACTGAAGCTTTCTTT

D: TRBD1
J: TRBJ1-5
size: .
V: TRBV9
CDR3: CASSVDPPGQGAGGNQPQHF
DNA: TGTGCCAGCAGCGTAGACCCTCCGGGACAGGGGGCGGGTGGCAATCAGCCCCAGCATTTT

D: .
J: TRBJ1-5
size: .
V: TRBV7-9
CDR3: CASSLEGPRQSPGQPQHF
DNA: TGTGCCAGCAGCTTAGAGGGTCCCCGGCAGTCCCCAGGGCAGCCCCAGCATTTT

D: .
J: TRBJ2-7
size: .
V: TRBV11-2
CDR3: CASSLVGRGYEQYF
DNA: TGTGCCAGCAGCTTAGTCGGCAGGGGTTACGAGCAGTACTTC

D: .
J: TRBJ1-4
size: .
V: TRBV30
CDR3: CAWSDRVMEKLFF
DNA: TGTGCCTGGAGTGACAGGGTAATGGAAAAACTGTTTTTT

D: .
J: TRBJ2-7
size: .
V: TRBV6-1
CDR3: CATSKDIQPYEQYF
DNA: TGTGCCACCTCGAAGGACATCCAGCCCTACGAGCAGTACTTC

D: TRBD1
J: TRBJ1-2
size: .
V: TRBV11-2
CDR3: CASSSLRTGGRVGYTF
DNA: TGTGCCAGCAGCTCCCTCCGGACAGGGGGCCGGGTTGGCTACACCTTC

D: .
J: TRBJ1-5
size: .
V: TRBV21-1
CDR3: CASYHNRGLEYSNQPQHF
DNA: TGTGCCAGTTACCATAACAGGGGGCTCGAATATAGCAATCAGCCCCAGCATTTT

D: .
J: TRBJ2-7
size: .
V: TRBV7-9
CDR3: CASSLAGGAYEQYF
DNA: TGTGCCAGCAGCTTAGCGGGAGGAGCCTACGAGCAGTACTTC

D: .
J: TRBJ2-7
size: .
V: TRBV7-2
CDR3: CASSFTPSYEQYF
DNA: TGTGCCAGCAGCTTTACACCTTCCTACGAGCAGTACTTC

D: .
J: TRBJ1-2
size: .
V: TRBV5-5
CDR3: CASSFISRGGNYGYTF
DNA: TGTGCCAGCAGCTTCATCTCGAGGGGGGGGAACTATGGCTACACCTTC

D: TRBD2
J: TRBJ2-3
size: .
V: TRBV11-2
CDR3: CASSSGKRGGRTDTQYF
DNA: TGTGCCAGCAGCTCCGGGAAGCGGGGGGGCAGAACAGATACGCAGTATTTT

D: TRBD1
J: TRBJ2-2
size: .
V: TRBV5-4
CDR3: CASSRVGQKLTGELFF
DNA: TGTGCCAGCAGCCGAGTGGGACAGAAACTCACCGGGGAGCTGTTTTTT

D: .
J: TRBJ1-3
size: .
V: TRBV28
CDR3: CASSRPGGATGNTIYF
DNA: TGTGCCAGCAGCCGCCCGGGGGGGGCGACTGGAAACACCATATATTTT

D: .
J: TRBJ1-2
size: .
V: TRBV4-3
CDR3: CASSQDRSTGDYGYTF
DNA: TGCGCCAGCAGCCAAGATCGTTCTACAGGCGACTATGGCTACACCTTC

D: .
J: TRBJ2-1
size: once
V: TRBV7-2
CDR3: CASSFDRGPYNEQFF
DNA: TGTGCCAGCAGCTTTGACCGTGGGCCATACAATGAGCAGTTCTTC

D: .
J: TRBJ1-3
size: .
V: TRBV9
CDR3: CASSVDHSSGNTIYF
DNA: TGTGCCAGCAGCGTAGATCATAGCTCTGGAAACACCATATATTTT

D: .
J: TRBJ1-1
size: .
V: TRBV5-1
CDR3: CASSVGGSDTEAFF
DNA: TGCGCCAGCAGCGTAGGGGGAAGCGACACTGAAGCTTTCTTT

D: .
J: TRBJ2-2
size: .
V: TRBV28
CDR3: CASSYQGVRTGELFF
DNA: TGTGCCAGCAGTTACCAGGGTGTTCGAACCGGGGAGCTGTTTTTT

D: .
J: TRBJ2-4
size: .
V: TRBV5-4
CDR3: CASSSYRGAKNIQYF
DNA: TGTGCCAGCAGCTCCTACCGGGGGGCCAAAAACATTCAGTACTTC

D: .
J: TRBJ2-7
size: few
V: TRBV30
CDR3: CAWSVISSEQYF
DNA: TGTGCCTGGAGTGTAATTTCGAGCGAGCAGTACTTC

D: .
J: TRBJ2-2
size: .
V: TRBV5-5
CDR3: CASSLQGRPTNTGELFF
DNA: TGTGCCAGCAGCCTCCAGGGGCGTCCGACGAACACCGGGGAGCTGTTTTTT

D: TRBD2
J: TRBJ2-3
size: .
V: TRBV9
CDR3: CASSNPAGGTDTQYF
DNA: TGTGCCAGCAGCAATCCAGCGGGGGGCACAGATACGCAGTATTTT

D: .
J: TRBJ1-3
size: once
V: TRBV4-2
CDR3: CASSQETDISGNTIYF
DNA: TGTGCCAGCAGCCAAGAGACGGACATCTCTGGAAACACCATATATTTT